The clone carrying this TCR beta chain occurred a few times. Per the germline V gene, CDR1 is SEHNR and CDR2 is FQNEAQ (reference sequence). The ends were cut back, 5 bases at V and 13 bases at J, with 21 bases in the middle. The CDR3 extends over 15 amino acids. The data stem from a study of blood T cell repertoires in COVID-19. In the study's own analysis: From reference gene primer amplification, estimates of nucleated cell counts were derived. TCRdb keeps only in-frame clones here, not all; method: immunoSEQ multiplex PCR. D and trimming were read from the DNA, whereas the V and J calls and clone size are those reported in that table. The data show about 330,000 clones, 70% to 90% seen once. Cohorts were assigned according to the clinical history that participants reported. Cohort 3 recovery required two negative PCRs, clearance, or symptom resolution.

This chain uses TRBV7-9 with TRBJ1-6; maybe TRBD1 (5 bases). The sample taken for sequencing was PBMCs or T cells enriched from blood (not recorded which). This TCR was recovered from a woman aged 25 to 45 who had recovered from COVID-19. In DNA, the CDR3 is TGTGCCAGCAGCCAACATGACCCGACAGTGGCCCCCCTCCACTTT. It codes for CASSQHDPTVAPLHF. Full variable domain (missing parts from reference TRBV7-9 and TRBJ1-6): DTGVSQNPRHKITKRGQNVTFRCDPISEHNRLYWYRQTLGQGPEFLTYFQNEAQLEKSRLLSDRFSAERPKGSFSTLEIQRTEQGDSAMYLCASSQHDPTVAPLHFGNGTRLTVT.